The 32 T cell receptor beta chains in this list originate from one sample, sequenced in a study of blood T cells in healthy people across ages. A second PCR, run for about 7 to 11 cycles, used a sample-barcoded 5' primer plus a J-beta primer mix. Each CDR3 protein is one row after TCRdb ran MiXCR on the 5' RACE reads. The table shows approximately 700,000 distinct CDR3 sequences, with less than 40% occurring only once. The source material was blood. These receptor sequences come from an elderly woman in good health.

This chain connects TRBV19 to TRBJ2-7; TRBD2 is a possible D gene (6 bases). Germline V gene data show CDR1 as LNHDA and CDR2 as SQIVND (reference sequence). With 2 bases removed from V and 1 base from J, the gap between germline ends came to 9 bases. This CDR3 contains 14 residues. CDR3 in amino acids: CASSITGGSYEQYF. In nucleotides, the CDR3 is TGTGCCAGTAGTATAACCGGGGGTTCCTACGAGCAGTACTTC.

This clonotype was picked up many times. The chain combines TRBV20-1 with TRBJ2-5; D unresolved. This CDR3 has 15 residues. V was cut by 0 bases and J by 4 bases, with 15 bases left in between. The germline V gene has CDR1 DFQATT and CDR2 SNEGSKA (reference sequence). The DNA of the CDR3 is TGCAGTGCTAGAGATGGTAACTCCCCCTCAGAGACCCAGTACTTC. It specifies CSARDGNSPSETQYF.

With regard to this clonotype: At one boundary the junction diverges from the germline segment, which might be a read error. V usage is TRBV4-1 and J usage is TRBJ2-5; D gene ambiguous. Germline loops: CDR1 MGHRA, CDR2 YSYEKL. The CDR3 sequence is 13 residues long. Here the CDR3 DNA reads TGCGCCAGCAGCCAAGGGCCGGAAGAGGCCCAGTACTTC. It codes for CASSQGPEEAQYF.

This clonotype was recorded at least ten times. In nucleotides, the CDR3 is TGCAGCGGCACACGGGGGCAGGGGTCTGGCTACACCTTC. Its translation is CSGTRGQGSGYTF. This chain uses TRBV29-1 with TRBJ1-2; a possible D gene is TRBD1 (6 bases). Trimming took off 7 bases at V and 7 bases at J, with 19 bases between the two ends. Germline loops: CDR1 SQVTM, CDR2 ANQGSEA. The CDR3 is 13 amino acids.

This clonotype was observed at least ten times. This rearrangement joins TRBV3-1 to TRBJ1-5, with a tentative D call TRBD1 (6 bases). Germline V gene lookup returns CDR1 LGHDT and CDR2 YNNKEL (reference sequence). The CDR3 covers 17 residues. The V end was cut by 0 bases, the J end by 4 bases, with 16 bases between. The CDR3 protein is CASSQDSPYRENQPQHF. CDR3 in DNA: TGTGCCAGCAGCCAAGATTCGCCTTACAGGGAGAATCAGCCCCAGCATTTT.

The chain carries TRBV4-1 and TRBJ2-3, with D possibly TRBD2 on 5 matching bases. The ends were cut back, 0 bases at V and 4 bases at J, with 8 bases in the middle. The CDR3 contains 14 residues. In germline, CDR1 is MGHRA, CDR2 YSYEKL. CDR3 DNA: TGCGCCAGCAGCCAAGAGGAGGCGGCAGATACGCAGTATTTT. Its translation is CASSQEEAADTQYF.

This clonotype was seen ten or more times. The chain joins TRBV15 to TRBJ1-4; D is undetermined. V gave up 9 bases and J gave up 7 bases, with 15 bases separating them. This CDR3 comprises 13 residues. CDR1 LNHNV and CDR2 YYDKDF come from the germline V gene (reference sequence). The chain's CDR3 is CATTPRVGEKLFF. CDR3 nucleotide sequence: TGTGCCACGACCCCTCGGGTTGGTGAAAAACTGTTTTTT.

As concerns this clonotype: One base away lies a much larger clone, so this may be a sequencing read error. This chain joins TRBV5-1 and TRBJ2-3; 9 nucleotides line up with TRBD2. CDR1 is SGHRS and CDR2 is YFSETQ in the germline V gene. The CDR3 runs to 15 residues. The junction had 7 bases not matched to a gene; V was cut back by 3 bases and J by 5 bases. The CDR3 region is CASSSGTSMGDTQYF. The CDR3 nucleotides read TGCGCCAGCAGCTCCGGGACTAGCATGGGAGATACGCAGTATTTT. The full variable domain, rest sourced from reference TRBV5-1 and TRBJ2-3, is KAGVTQTPRYLIKTRGQQVTLSCSPISGHRSVSWYQQTPGQGLQFLFEYFSETQRNKGNFPGRFSGRQFSNSRSEMNVSTLELGDSALYLCASSSGTSMGDTQYFGPGTRLTVL.

This clonotype was observed many times. The V and J genes are TRBV28 and TRBJ2-7; the D call may be TRBD1 or TRBD2 (5 bases each). The germline V gene has CDR1 MDHEN and CDR2 SYDVKM. V gave up 4 bases and J gave up 12 bases, with 16 bases separating them. The CDR3 consists of 12 residues. CDR3 loop: CASSSGTARGYF. The CDR3 region has the DNA TGTGCCAGCAGTTCAGGGACGGCAAGGGGGTACTTC.

This clonotype showed up many times. The J gene is TRBJ2-1, the V gene TRBV20-1; 10 bases fit TRBD2. J was trimmed by 4 bases and V by 4 bases; bases with no gene match: 7. Germline V gene data show CDR1 as DFQATT and CDR2 as SNEGSKA (reference sequence). The CDR3 is 15 residues long. As DNA, the CDR3 is TGCAGTGCTACGGAAGAGCGGGGGGGTTACAATGAGCAGTTCTTC. Translation gives CSATEERGGYNEQFF.

This clonotype has only a few counts. The chain carries TRBV7-9 and TRBJ2-7; D is ambiguous. This CDR3 comprises 15 residues. Germline V gives CDR1 SEHNR, CDR2 FQNEAQ (reference sequence). Trimming left V 1 base short and J 3 bases short, with 13 bases between. The CDR3 DNA reads as TGTGCCAGCAGCTTAGATCGTTCAAAGGTCTACGAGCAGTACTTC. Translation gives CASSLDRSKVYEQYF. The full variable domain, in which reference TRBV7-9 and TRBJ2-7 provide the parts outside the CDR3, is DTGVSQNPRHKITKRGQNVTFRCDPISEHNRLYWYRQTLGQGPEFLTYFQNEAQLEKSRLLSDRFSAERPKGSFSTLEIQRTEQGDSAMYLCASSLDRSKVYEQYFGPGTRLTVT.

This chain uses TRBV5-1 with TRBJ1-6; D is uncertain. The length of the CDR3 is 13 residues. Trimming left V 0 bases short and J 7 bases short, with 5 bases between. Germline values: CDR1 SGHRS, CDR2 YFSETQ. The CDR3 region is CASSLDANSPLHF. The CDR3 DNA follows: TGCGCCAGCAGCTTGGATGCAAATTCACCCCTCCACTTT. Full variable domain (remainder filled in from reference TRBV5-1 and TRBJ1-6): KAGVTQTPRYLIKTRGQQVTLSCSPISGHRSVSWYQQTPGQGLQFLFEYFSETQRNKGNFPGRFSGRQFSNSRSEMNVSTLELGDSALYLCASSLDANSPLHFGNGTRLTVT.

The sample holds a few counts of this clonotype. The conserved phenylalanine or tryptophan is not found at the CDR3 terminus, so this likely reflects a read error. This chain connects TRBV7-2 to TRBJ2-5, with TRBD2 identical over 8 bases. The germline V gene encodes CDR1 SGHTA and CDR2 FQGNSA. CDR3 length: 14 amino acids. After removal of 5 bases from V and 11 bases from J, the junction contained 13 bases not matched to a gene. CDR3 sequence reads: CASSRGGMANEQYL. As DNA, the CDR3 is TGTGCCAGCAGCCGGGGGGGGATGGCCAATGAGCAGTACTTA.

This clonotype has more than one count but fewer than ten. The V gene is TRBV29-1, the J gene TRBJ1-1, with D hard to call. The CDR3 is 13 amino acids. Trimming took 4 bases from V and 1 from J, leaving 10 bases between them. Germline CDR1 is SQVTM and CDR2 is ANQGSEA. The CDR3 DNA reads as TGCAGCGTTGTGGGCCGGAGGAACACTGAAGCTTTCTTT. It encodes CSVVGRRNTEAFF.

This clonotype was counted a single time. This chain links TRBV2 with TRBJ2-3, with D possibly being TRBD2 (6 bases). Germline CDR1 is SNHLY and CDR2 is FYNNEI. This CDR3 spans 16 amino acids. Trimming cost V 8 bases and J 5 bases, with 23 bases left between them. The DNA of the CDR3 is TGTGCCAGCGCCTGGGACTCAGGCGGGTTTGGAGATACGCAGTATTTT. It codes for CASAWDSGGFGDTQYF.

The gene calls are TRBV13 and TRBJ1-4, with 9 positions matching TRBD1. V lost 5 bases to trimming and J lost 6 bases; unmatched junction nucleotides: 10. The CDR3 runs to 16 residues. The germline V gene has CDR1 PRHDT and CDR2 FYEKMQ (reference sequence). The CDR3 nucleotides are TGTGCCAGCAGCCCAGGGACAGGGATAAAGTATGAAAAACTGTTTTTT. Its translation is CASSPGTGIKYEKLFF.

A few counts support this clonotype. This chain joins TRBV19 and TRBJ1-5; D may be TRBD1 (6 bases). The length of the CDR3 is 15 residues. Trimming shortened V by 5 bases and J by 3 bases, and 14 bases separated the two germline ends. CDR1 is LNHDA and CDR2 is SQIVND in the germline V gene (reference sequence). The CDR3 is CASSPTTGDNQPQHF. The CDR3 DNA reads as TGTGCCAGTAGTCCTACGACAGGAGACAATCAGCCCCAGCATTTT.

The CDR3 DNA sequence: TGCAGTGCTAGAGAGGACACAAGAGGGGAGCAGTACTTC. Amino acid sequence: CSAREDTRGEQYF. The chain employs TRBV20-1 and TRBJ2-7; the D gene could be TRBD1 or TRBD2 (5 bases each). This CDR3 has 13 amino acids. Looked up from germline, CDR1 is DFQATT and CDR2 is SNEGSKA (reference sequence). Trimming removed 0 bases from V and 7 bases from J, with 13 bases in between.

There are many counts of this clonotype. The rearrangement uses TRBV14 and TRBJ2-1, with D possibly being TRBD2 (7 bases). The CDR3 covers 13 residues. Germline CDR1 is SGHDN and CDR2 is FVKESK. Trimming cost V 1 base and J 13 bases, with 14 bases left between them. CDR3 in amino acids: CASSQVIGGGQFF. CDR3 nucleotide sequence: TGTGCCAGCAGCCAAGTTATAGGGGGGGGCCAGTTCTTC.

There are many counts of this clonotype. The genes are TRBV7-3 and TRBJ2-1, with 9 bases matching TRBD1. The length of the CDR3 is 14 residues. Germline V lookup: CDR1 SGHTA, CDR2 FQGTGA. With 0 bases clipped from V and 8 bases from J, the junction kept 2 bases outside the gene matches. CDR3 in DNA: TGTGCCAGCAGCTTAACGGGACAGGGTCATGAGCAGTTCTTC. This codes for CASSLTGQGHEQFF.

The rearrangement links TRBV6-1 to TRBJ1-1; 7 bases match TRBD1. V lost 7 bases to trimming and J lost 5 bases; unmatched junction nucleotides: 10. The CDR3 covers 14 residues. Per germline, CDR1 MNHNS and CDR2 SASEGT. The CDR3 is CASNPPTGYTEAFF. In nucleotides, the CDR3 is TGTGCCAGCAATCCCCCGACAGGGTATACTGAAGCTTTCTTT.

This clonotype appeared many times. J is TRBJ1-2 and V is TRBV20-1; D is undetermined. The V gene's germline CDR1 is DFQATT and CDR2 SNEGSKA (reference sequence). This CDR3 region has 12 residues. The ends were cut back, 3 bases at V and 6 bases at J, with 11 bases in the middle. The CDR3 loop reads CSASLLRDGYTF. The CDR3 nucleotides read TGCAGTGCTAGTCTCCTAAGGGATGGCTACACCTTC.

V usage is TRBV20-1 and J usage is TRBJ1-5, with D perhaps TRBD1 (6 bases). This CDR3 is 14 amino acids long. Germline V gene sequence: CDR1 DFQATT, CDR2 SNEGSKA (reference sequence). V lost 5 bases, J lost 5 bases, and 16 bases lay in between. The CDR3 DNA reads as TGCAGTGCTGGAGGGGGTAGGGGAGATCAGCCCCAGCATTTT. Translated: CSAGGGRGDQPQHF.

A few counts support this clonotype. The rearrangement uses TRBV7-2 and TRBJ1-1; no clear D gene. Trimming pared 2 bases from V and 8 bases from J, leaving 12 bases between. Germline assignment: CDR1 SGHTA and CDR2 FQGNSA. The CDR3 sequence is 13 residues long. The chain's CDR3 is CASSLSSVTEAFF. CDR3 nucleotide sequence: TGTGCCAGCAGCTTATCCTCAGTAACCGAAGCTTTCTTT.

This clonotype was seen at least ten times. V is TRBV5-1 and J is TRBJ2-3, with D unclear. Germline V gives CDR1 SGHRS, CDR2 YFSETQ. V was shortened by 0 bases and J by 6 bases, with 5 bases between the two germline ends. The CDR3 consists of 12 residues. The CDR3 nucleotides read TGCGCCAGCAGCTTGGATATGGATACGCAGTATTTT. Translating it yields CASSLDMDTQYF.

This clonotype has more than one count but fewer than ten. The rearrangement uses TRBV11-2 and TRBJ1-1; D gene unclear. This CDR3 is 13 amino acids long. Between the trimmed V and J ends, which lost 2 bases and 1 base, there was a span of 5 bases. Germline V lookup: CDR1 SGHAT, CDR2 FQNNGV. The CDR3 spells CASSLQSNTEAFF. CDR3 bases: TGTGCCAGCAGCTTACAGTCGAACACTGAAGCTTTCTTT.

Worth noting for this clonotype: A much larger clone lies one base from this, so it may be a read error. This rearrangement joins TRBV28 to TRBJ2-4; a weak D match, TRBD1 (6 bases). The J call may not be correct, given that the DNA end is closer to TRBJ2-7. This CDR3 has 13 amino acids. CDR1 is MDHEN and CDR2 is SYDVKM in the germline V gene. The CDR3 reads CASSLGTLCEQYF. DNA of the CDR3: TGTGCCAGCAGTTTGGGGACACTCTGCGAGCAGTACTTC.

This clonotype was seen many times. The V gene is TRBV20-1, the J gene TRBJ2-7; D is perhaps TRBD2 (5 bases). The V gene's germline CDR1 is DFQATT and CDR2 SNEGSKA (reference sequence). The CDR3 consists of 14 residues. The V and J ends lost 0 bases and 6 bases respectively, with 15 bases between them. The CDR3 nucleotides read TGCAGTGCTAGAGATCTTACTAGTCTAGGCGAGCAGTACTTC. The encoded protein is CSARDLTSLGEQYF.

In this sample, this clonotype turned up many times. CDR3 sequence (DNA): TGTGCCAGCAGCACAGGCGGGCAGGGGGCCGCTGAAGCTTTCTTT. Translating it yields CASSTGGQGAAEAFF. The chain carries TRBV7-2 and TRBJ1-1, with 8 bases lining up with TRBD1. Germline values: CDR1 SGHTA, CDR2 FQGNSA. This CDR3 contains 15 residues. V lost 5 bases, J lost 6 bases, and 11 bases stayed unmatched. The full variable domain, completed using reference TRBV7-2 and TRBJ1-1, is GAGVSQSPSNKVTEKGKDVELRCDPISGHTALYWYRQSLGQGLEFLIYFQGNSAPDKSGLPSDRFSAERTGGSVSTLTIQRTQQEDSAVYLCASSTGGQGAAEAFFGQGTRLTVV.

This clonotype turned up a few times. CDR3 sequence (DNA): TGTGCCAGCAGCCAGATGGGACAGGGAGAGACCTACACCTTC. Translated, it gives CASSQMGQGETYTF. The rearrangement uses TRBV7-6 and TRBJ1-2; 9 bases line up with TRBD1. This CDR3 is built from 14 residues. The germline V gene has CDR1 SGHVS and CDR2 FNYEAQ. J was trimmed by 10 bases and V by 5 bases; bases with no gene match: 11.

This clonotype turned up a few times. J is TRBJ2-3 and V is TRBV11-3, with D perhaps assigned TRBD1 or TRBD2 (5 bases each). The CDR3 contains 15 residues. CDR1 and CDR2 (germline): SGHNT, YENEEA. The V end was cut by 5 bases, the J end by 4 bases, with 16 bases between. CDR3 DNA: TGTGCCAGCAGCGCGAGGGGTGGGGTCGCAGATACGCAGTATTTT. Translating gives CASSARGGVADTQYF. The whole variable domain, remainder taken from reference TRBV11-3 and TRBJ2-3, is EAGVVQSPRYKIIEKKQPVAFWCNPISGHNTLYWYLQNLGQGPELLIRYENEEAVDDSQLPKDRFSAERLKGVDSTLKIQPAELGDSAVYLCASSARGGVADTQYFGPGTRLTVL.

This clonotype was counted ten times or more. J is TRBJ2-5 and V is TRBV29-1, with D perhaps assigned TRBD1 or TRBD2 (6 bases each). The CDR3 loop spans 12 amino acids. CDR1 and CDR2 (germline): SQVTM, ANQGSEA. The V end was cut by 3 bases, the J end by 6 bases, with 11 bases between. The CDR3 is CSVEGGAKTQYF. The CDR3 DNA is TGCAGCGTTGAGGGGGGCGCGAAGACCCAGTACTTC.